The present entry profiles one T cell receptor (beta chain) with its context. Its specificity is not known. It is likely a read error: a sequence one base away is far more abundant. Germline and genes here are mouse. The read comes to an end 1 residue before the CDR3 does, leaving the germline J gene to fill in the end. The sample comes from a study of tissue T cells after allogeneic stem cell transplantation. Study-level points and caveats: Motif-based clustering found tissue-specific repertoire signatures shared across patients, though few clones were shared.

Time point of the sample: mouse harvest day 14 after allogeneic transplant. Each mouse received 10^7 T-cell-depleted marrow cells plus 10^6 splenic CD5+ T cells by tail vein. Germline lookup yields CDR1 NNHNN and CDR2 SYGAGS (reference sequence). V was pared by 7 bases and J by 0 bases, with 15 bases between. The CDR3 contains 15 residues. TCRbeta CDR3 was sequenced at survey depth with template counts. Sequenced by immunoSEQ multiplex PCR; TCRdb stores in-frame clones only, minus some. The profile shows about 3,200 clones, roughly 44% of them singletons. The sample comprised gut tissue. This sequence originates from a female BALB/c mouse given C57BL/6 T cells with graft-versus-host disease after an allogeneic hematopoietic cell transplant. V and J are TRBV13-2 and TRBJ2-5, with D perhaps matching TRBD1 (6 bases). The CDR3 sequence: CASSPTGFNQDTQYF. The covered CDR3 bases are TGTGCCAGCAGTCCCACAGGGTTTAACCAAGACACCCAGTAC.